Presented here are 7 T cell receptor beta chains from one specimen sequenced in a study of shared clonotypes between healthy human individuals. TCRdb's copy holds only in-frame clones and misses some; the assay was immunoSEQ multiplex PCR. The repertoire has about 2 million clones, roughly 95% of them found once; the top ten carry 0.95% to 1.5%. Naive CD8 cells, CD45RO-negative and positively selected for CCR7, excluded terminally differentiated effector memory CD45RA+ cells. Sequenced sample: naive CD8+ T cells sorted from blood. The receptors derive from a young man in good health.

The V gene is TRBV5-4, the J gene TRBJ2-1; D gene uncertain. The CDR3 runs 13 residues. From germline, CDR1 is SGHNT and CDR2 YYREEE (reference sequence). Trimming pared 4 bases from V and 8 bases from J, leaving 13 bases between. CDR3 DNA: TGTGCCAGCAGCGGGGTCGTCGTCGATGAGCAGTTCTTC. This gives the protein CASSGVVVDEQFF.

This sequence joins TRBV28 and TRBJ1-4; 8 bases map to TRBD1. V dropped 3 bases and J dropped 4; count of bases not matched to a gene: 7. Germline V gene sequence: CDR1 MDHEN, CDR2 SYDVKM. CDR3 length equals 16 residues. CDR3 residues: CASSFPRQGFNEKLFF. The CDR3 coding sequence is TGTGCCAGCAGTTTCCCCAGACAGGGGTTTAATGAAAAACTGTTTTTT.

This clone has only a few counts. The chain carries TRBV2 and TRBJ2-7, with 9 bases fitting TRBD1. In germline, CDR1 is SNHLY, CDR2 FYNNEI. This CDR3 comprises 12 residues. J was trimmed by 6 bases and V by 6 bases; bases with no gene match: 3. The CDR3 protein is CASRGQGGEQYF. The DNA for the CDR3 is TGTGCCAGCAGGGGACAGGGAGGCGAGCAGTACTTC.

The rearrangement joins TRBV27 to TRBJ1-5, with 8 bases fitting TRBD1. The germline gives CDR1 MNHEY, CDR2 SMNVEV (reference sequence). The V segment lost 2 bases and the J segment 7 bases; nucleotides outside the gene matches: 7. The CDR3 extends over 15 amino acids. CDR3 nucleotides: TGTGCCAGCAGTTTAAAGGCAGGGGGCCGGCAGCCCCAGCATTTT. This gives the protein CASSLKAGGRQPQHF.

The chain couples TRBV9 to TRBJ1-1; no clear D. This CDR3 has 15 residues. Deletions cut 3 bases from V and 0 bases from J, with 12 bases between. The V gene's germline CDR1 is SGDLS and CDR2 YYNGEE. CDR3 amino acids: CASSAAANMNTEAFF. CDR3 nucleotides: TGTGCCAGCAGCGCGGCGGCGAACATGAACACTGAAGCTTTCTTT.

This chain uses TRBV4-1 with TRBJ1-2; D might be TRBD1 (5 bases). The ends were cut back, 2 bases at V and 4 bases at J, with 14 bases in the middle. The CDR3 has 15 residues. Germline CDR1 MGHRA, CDR2 YSYEKL. The CDR3 loop reads CASSQIIDSPYGYTF. CDR3 sequence (DNA): TGCGCCAGCAGCCAAATAATTGACAGCCCCTATGGCTACACCTTC.

The CDR3: CASSFDGRTNEQFF. The CDR3 nucleotides read TGTGCCAGCAGTTTTGACGGGCGCACCAATGAGCAGTTCTTC. V is TRBV28 and J is TRBJ2-1; no clear D gene. From germline, CDR1 is MDHEN and CDR2 SYDVKM. V was cut by 3 bases and J by 6 bases, with 12 bases left in between. The CDR3 covers 14 residues.